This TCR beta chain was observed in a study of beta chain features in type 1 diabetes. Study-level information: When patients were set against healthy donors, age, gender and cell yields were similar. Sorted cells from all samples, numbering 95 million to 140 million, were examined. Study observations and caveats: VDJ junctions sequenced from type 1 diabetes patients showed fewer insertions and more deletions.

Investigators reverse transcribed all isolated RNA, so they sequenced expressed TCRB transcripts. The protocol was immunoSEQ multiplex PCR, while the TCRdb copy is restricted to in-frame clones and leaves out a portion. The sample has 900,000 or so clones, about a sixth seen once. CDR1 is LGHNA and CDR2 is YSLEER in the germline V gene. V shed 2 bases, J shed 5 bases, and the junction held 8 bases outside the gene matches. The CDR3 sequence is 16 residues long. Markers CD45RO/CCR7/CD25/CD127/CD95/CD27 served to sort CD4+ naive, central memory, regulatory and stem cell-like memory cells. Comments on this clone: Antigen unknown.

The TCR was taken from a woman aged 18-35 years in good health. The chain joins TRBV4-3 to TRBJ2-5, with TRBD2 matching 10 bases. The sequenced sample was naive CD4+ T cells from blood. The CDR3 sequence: CASSQSAGGGFETQYF. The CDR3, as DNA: TGCGCCAGCAGCCAATCAGCGGGAGGGGGTTTTGAGACCCAGTACTTC.